What follows are 9 T cell receptor beta chains derived from one specimen sequenced in a study of T cells in Graves' hyperthyroidism and ophthalmopathy. RNA transcripts provided the source from which TCR beta CDR3 regions were amplified. Using the HTBI primer set, a first-round RT-PCR was run on the TCR CDR3. Using its own MiXCR run on the multiplex PCR reads, TCRdb lists one record per CDR3 protein. The profile shows about 530,000 distinct CDR3 sequences, more than 15% of them singletons. Material for sequencing was blood. All receptors derive from a young woman with Graves' ophthalmopathy.

This rearrangement joins TRBV29-1 to TRBJ2-2; the D gene is possibly TRBD1 (6 bases). The CDR3 covers 13 residues. CDR1 is SQVTM, CDR2 ANQGSEA, per germline. The V gene lost 6 bases and the J gene lost 4 bases, with 12 bases spanning the gap. The CDR3 DNA sequence: TGCAGCGTAGTGGGACACTCCACCGGGGAGCTGTTTTTT. This gives the protein CSVVGHSTGELFF.

This chain links TRBV30 with TRBJ2-2; D tentatively reads TRBD1 or TRBD2 (5 bases each). Germline values: CDR1 GTSNPN, CDR2 SVGIG (reference sequence). The CDR3 runs to 15 residues. The ends were cut back, 0 bases at V and 6 bases at J, with 14 bases in the middle. Here the CDR3 reads CAWSVRGARAGELFF. CDR3 DNA: TGTGCCTGGAGTGTACGAGGGGCGAGAGCCGGGGAGCTGTTTTTT. The variable domain in full, completed from reference TRBV30 and TRBJ2-2, reads SQTIHQWPATLVQPVGSPLSLECTVEGTSNPNLYWYRQAAGRGLQLLFYSVGIGQISSEVPQNLSASRPQDRQFILSSKKLLLSDSGFYLCAWSVRGARAGELFFGEGSRLTVL.

V gene TRBV5-1 combines with J gene TRBJ2-5; 10 nucleotides match TRBD2. Germline-derived CDR1 and CDR2 are SGHRS and YFSETQ. J gave up 2 bases and V 4 bases, and 8 bases lay outside the gene matches. The length of the CDR3 is 16 residues. The CDR3 loop is CASSPWTSGPQETQYF. The CDR3 DNA reads TGCGCCAGCAGCCCCTGGACTAGCGGACCACAAGAGACCCAGTACTTC.

Many counts were recorded for this clonotype. CDR3 in amino acids: CASSETGGVQETQYF. CDR3 sequence (DNA): TGTGCCAGCAGCGAGACAGGGGGAGTCCAAGAGACCCAGTACTTC. The V call is TRBV2, the J call TRBJ2-5, with 9 bases aligning to TRBD1. This CDR3 has 15 residues. V dropped 6 bases and J dropped 1; count of bases not matched to a gene: 6. Germline-derived CDR1 and CDR2 are SNHLY and FYNNEI.

This chain links TRBV27 with TRBJ2-1, with TRBD2 as a possible D gene (6 bases). Germline CDR1 is MNHEY and CDR2 is SMNVEV (reference sequence). This CDR3 is 16 amino acids long. V lost 0 bases and J 1 base, leaving 10 bases between the germline ends. CDR3 sequence: CASSLSAGRSYNEQFF. The CDR3 DNA reads as TGTGCCAGCAGTTTATCGGCGGGACGGTCCTACAATGAGCAGTTCTTC.

This clonotype was observed at least ten times. The chain carries TRBV11-3 and TRBJ2-1; D is ambiguous. Germline V gives CDR1 SGHNT, CDR2 YENEEA. The CDR3 runs 12 residues. V dropped 3 bases and J dropped 10 bases, with 10 bases sitting between them. The CDR3 protein is CASSLDGEEQFF. The DNA for the CDR3 is TGTGCCAGCAGCTTGGATGGGGAAGAGCAGTTCTTC.

This clonotype was counted between two and nine times. The V and J genes are TRBV19 and TRBJ1-4; the D gene is possibly TRBD1 (5 bases). With 4 bases removed from V and 1 base from J, the gap between germline ends came to 7 bases. Germline CDR1 is LNHDA and CDR2 is SQIVND (reference sequence). The CDR3 contains 14 residues. The CDR3 region has the DNA TGTGCCAGTAGTACTCAGGGAACTAATGAAAAACTGTTTTTT. It yields the protein CASSTQGTNEKLFF.

V usage is TRBV7-2 and J usage is TRBJ2-7, with D hard to call. V was pared by 1 base and J by 0 bases, with 10 bases between. This CDR3 contains 15 residues. Germline lookup yields CDR1 SGHTA and CDR2 FQGNSA. The CDR3 reads CASSLVAESSYEQYF. The CDR3 nucleotides read TGTGCCAGCAGCTTAGTGGCGGAGAGCTCCTACGAGCAGTACTTC. Complete variable domain (other parts from reference TRBV7-2 and TRBJ2-7): GAGVSQSPSNKVTEKGKDVELRCDPISGHTALYWYRQSLGQGLEFLIYFQGNSAPDKSGLPSDRFSAERTGGSVSTLTIQRTQQEDSAVYLCASSLVAESSYEQYFGPGTRLTVT.

This chain joins TRBV9 and TRBJ1-3; D is possibly TRBD1 (5 bases). V lost 4 bases to trimming and J lost 5 bases, with 13 bases between them. Germline lookup yields CDR1 SGDLS and CDR2 YYNGEE. CDR3 size: 14 residues. The CDR3 loop is CASSQTGVRNTIYF. In DNA, the CDR3 is TGTGCCAGCAGCCAAACGGGGGTGAGAAACACCATATATTTT.